A selection of T cell receptor beta chains follows, all from one sample in a study of OX40 agonist ivuxolimab in advanced cancers. Clones were read by immunoSEQ multiplex PCR, and TCRdb kept only the in-frame ones, dropping some. The sample has 80,000 to 100,000 clones; around 90% are singletons. This specimen consisted of CD4+ or CD8+ T cells sorted from blood, obtained in a trial of the OX40 agonist ivuxolimab. The receptors were sampled from an adult with an advanced solid tumor such as melanoma, head and neck, liver or kidney cancer. The CDR3 runs from the conserved cysteine through the conserved F or W. A D gene is named only where the DNA matches it firmly. Expanded clones are given a class, and other clones once, few, many or no size at all.

clone size: .
V gene: TRBV19
D gene: .
J gene: TRBJ2-6
CDR3 protein: CASSSPSSGANVLTF
CDR3 DNA: TGTGCCAGTAGTAGTCCGAGCTCTGGGGCCAACGTCCTGACTTTC

clone size: .
V gene: TRBV6-1
D gene: .
J gene: TRBJ2-2
CDR3 protein: CASSELAHTGELFF
CDR3 DNA: TGTGCCAGCAGTGAACTAGCCCACACCGGGGAGCTGTTTTTT

clone size: .
V gene: TRBV18
D gene: TRBD2
J gene: TRBJ2-3
CDR3 protein: CASSPPPSGRAIDTQYF
CDR3 DNA: TGTGCCAGCTCACCACCGCCTAGCGGGAGGGCCATAGATACGCAGTATTTT

clone size: .
V gene: TRBV9
D gene: .
J gene: TRBJ1-2
CDR3 protein: CASSDPRTVRGYTF
CDR3 DNA: TGTGCCAGCAGCGACCCCCGGACAGTTCGCGGCTACACCTTC

clone size: .
V gene: TRBV6-6
D gene: .
J gene: TRBJ2-1
CDR3 protein: CASSYLGLGGRGEQFF
CDR3 DNA: TGTGCCAGCAGTTACCTGGGTCTAGGGGGTAGGGGTGAGCAGTTCTTC

clone size: .
V gene: TRBV7-6
D gene: TRBD2
J gene: TRBJ2-1
CDR3 protein: CASSPRLAGVVEQFF
CDR3 DNA: TGTGCCAGCAGCCCACGACTAGCGGGAGTCGTTGAGCAGTTCTTC

clone size: .
V gene: TRBV6-6
D gene: .
J gene: TRBJ1-1
CDR3 protein: CASWRAGAAEAFF
CDR3 DNA: TGTGCCAGCTGGCGGGCGGGGGCCGCTGAAGCTTTCTTT

clone size: once
V gene: TRBV6-5
D gene: .
J gene: TRBJ1-6
CDR3 protein: CASSPQGVGSPLHF
CDR3 DNA: TGTGCCAGCAGTCCCCAGGGCGTTGGTTCACCCCTCCACTTT

clone size: .
V gene: TRBV6-6
D gene: .
J gene: TRBJ2-1
CDR3 protein: CASIGESNEQFF
CDR3 DNA: TGTGCCAGCATAGGGGAATCCAATGAGCAGTTCTTC

clone size: .
V gene: TRBV11-2
D gene: TRBD2
J gene: TRBJ2-3
CDR3 protein: CASSLTAGGDTQYF
CDR3 DNA: TGTGCCAGCAGCTTAACTGCGGGAGGGGATACGCAGTATTTT

clone size: .
V gene: TRBV7-9
D gene: .
J gene: TRBJ2-1
CDR3 protein: CASSLALRRVQFF
CDR3 DNA: TGTGCCAGCAGCTTAGCGCTCCGAAGGGTGCAGTTCTTC

clone size: .
V gene: TRBV15
D gene: TRBD1
J gene: TRBJ2-5
CDR3 protein: CATSRGETGLQETQYF
CDR3 DNA: TGTGCCACCAGCAGAGGGGAGACAGGGTTGCAAGAGACCCAGTACTTC

clone size: .
V gene: TRBV2
D gene: .
J gene: TRBJ2-5
CDR3 protein: CASSEALRASGYF
CDR3 DNA: TGTGCCAGCAGTGAAGCGCTGAGGGCCAGCGGATACTTC

clone size: .
V gene: TRBV5-1
D gene: .
J gene: TRBJ2-1
CDR3 protein: CASSLGAGVGSNEQFF
CDR3 DNA: TGCGCCAGCAGCTTGGGAGCGGGCGTGGGAAGCAATGAGCAGTTCTTC

clone size: .
V gene: TRBV18
D gene: .
J gene: TRBJ2-7
CDR3 protein: CASSRLEGLTYEQYF
CDR3 DNA: TGTGCCAGCTCACGTTTGGAGGGGCTAACCTACGAGCAGTACTTC

clone size: .
V gene: TRBV20-1
D gene: .
J gene: TRBJ2-1
CDR3 protein: CSARLGTEQFF
CDR3 DNA: TGCAGTGCCCGACTGGGGACGGAGCAGTTCTTC

clone size: .
V gene: TRBV25-1
D gene: .
J gene: TRBJ1-2
CDR3 protein: CASSDGQYGYTF
CDR3 DNA: TGTGCCAGCAGTGACGGACAGTATGGCTACACCTTC

clone size: once
V gene: TRBV5-1
D gene: .
J gene: TRBJ2-5
CDR3 protein: CASSRDPGETQYF
CDR3 DNA: TGCGCCAGCAGCAGGGACCCGGGGGAGACCCAGTACTTC

clone size: once
V gene: TRBV19
D gene: .
J gene: TRBJ1-2
CDR3 protein: CASSMGQGNYGYTF
CDR3 DNA: TGTGCCAGTAGTATGGGCCAGGGAAACTATGGCTACACCTTC

clone size: .
V gene: TRBV11-3
D gene: .
J gene: TRBJ1-5
CDR3 protein: CASTPRGEGNQPQHF
CDR3 DNA: TGTGCCAGCACCCCTAGGGGGGAAGGCAATCAGCCCCAGCATTTT

clone size: .
V gene: TRBV19
D gene: .
J gene: TRBJ1-3
CDR3 protein: CASSVGLFSGNTIYF
CDR3 DNA: TGTGCCAGTAGTGTCGGACTCTTCTCTGGAAACACCATATATTTT

clone size: .
V gene: TRBV5-1
D gene: TRBD2
J gene: TRBJ2-7
CDR3 protein: CASSAEKGLAYEQYF
CDR3 DNA: TGCGCCAGCAGCGCCGAGAAGGGACTAGCATATGAGCAGTACTTC

clone size: .
V gene: TRBV5-1
D gene: .
J gene: TRBJ1-2
CDR3 protein: CASSLAGGSGGYTF
CDR3 DNA: TGCGCCAGCAGCTTGGCGGGGGGGTCTGGCGGCTACACCTTC

clone size: .
V gene: TRBV28
D gene: TRBD1
J gene: TRBJ1-5
CDR3 protein: CASSPGTGSMPQHF
CDR3 DNA: TGTGCCAGCAGTCCCGGGACAGGGTCGATGCCCCAGCATTTT

clone size: .
V gene: TRBV18
D gene: .
J gene: TRBJ1-1
CDR3 protein: CASSGLGMNTEAFF
CDR3 DNA: TGTGCCAGCTCCGGGCTGGGGATGAACACTGAAGCTTTCTTT

clone size: .
V gene: TRBV5-1
D gene: .
J gene: TRBJ2-5
CDR3 protein: CASSLDRVVGETQYF
CDR3 DNA: TGCGCCAGCAGCTTGGACAGGGTGGTTGGGGAGACCCAGTACTTC

clone size: once
V gene: TRBV4-3
D gene: .
J gene: TRBJ2-7
CDR3 protein: CASSQDPGVNSYEQYF
CDR3 DNA: TGCGCCAGCAGCCAAGATCCGGGGGTTAACTCCTACGAGCAGTACTTC

clone size: .
V gene: TRBV11-3
D gene: TRBD1
J gene: TRBJ2-3
CDR3 protein: CASSLEDRGYRTDTQYF
CDR3 DNA: TGTGCCAGCAGCTTAGAAGACAGGGGGTATCGTACAGATACGCAGTATTTT

clone size: .
V gene: TRBV7-2
D gene: .
J gene: TRBJ1-5
CDR3 protein: CASSLSFSGKGNQPQHF
CDR3 DNA: TGTGCCAGCAGCTTATCGTTCTCGGGGAAAGGCAATCAGCCCCAGCATTTT

clone size: .
V gene: TRBV7-3
D gene: .
J gene: TRBJ2-4
CDR3 protein: CASSLGVGDIQYF
CDR3 DNA: TGTGCCAGCAGCTTAGGGGTGGGGGACATTCAGTACTTC

clone size: .
V gene: TRBV28
D gene: .
J gene: TRBJ2-3
CDR3 protein: CASIPRPLVGTQYF
CDR3 DNA: TGTGCCAGCATCCCGCGCCCGCTAGTGGGTACGCAGTATTTT

clone size: .
V gene: TRBV2
D gene: TRBD1
J gene: TRBJ2-3
CDR3 protein: CASSYTGGTDTQYF
CDR3 DNA: TGTGCCAGCAGTTATACAGGGGGCACAGATACGCAGTATTTT

clone size: once
V gene: TRBV4-3
D gene: TRBD2
J gene: TRBJ2-1
CDR3 protein: CASSQEGRLASEQFF
CDR3 DNA: TGCGCCAGCAGCCAAGAAGGGAGACTAGCGAGTGAGCAGTTCTTC

clone size: .
V gene: TRBV7-9
D gene: .
J gene: TRBJ2-5
CDR3 protein: CASSVGGWEETQYF
CDR3 DNA: TGTGCCAGCAGCGTAGGTGGGTGGGAAGAGACCCAGTACTTC

clone size: .
V gene: TRBV5-5
D gene: TRBD1
J gene: TRBJ1-3
CDR3 protein: CASRLDRDRPGNTIYF
CDR3 DNA: TGTGCCAGCAGACTGGACAGGGATCGCCCTGGAAACACCATATATTTT

clone size: .
V gene: TRBV7-3
D gene: TRBD1
J gene: TRBJ2-1
CDR3 protein: CASSLVRTGYNEQFF
CDR3 DNA: TGTGCCAGCAGCTTAGTCCGGACAGGCTACAATGAGCAGTTCTTC

clone size: .
V gene: TRBV11-3
D gene: TRBD2
J gene: TRBJ2-1
CDR3 protein: CASSFGTSGRNEQFF
CDR3 DNA: TGTGCCAGCAGCTTCGGGACTAGCGGGAGGAATGAGCAGTTCTTC

clone size: .
V gene: TRBV11-2
D gene: .
J gene: TRBJ2-5
CDR3 protein: CASSLVRAGTETQYF
CDR3 DNA: TGTGCCAGCAGCTTAGTCAGGGCTGGTACGGAGACCCAGTACTTC

clone size: .
V gene: TRBV4-2
D gene: TRBD1
J gene: TRBJ1-2
CDR3 protein: CASSQDPAGGRGGYTF
CDR3 DNA: TGTGCCAGCAGCCAAGATCCGGCAGGGGGCAGGGGTGGCTACACCTTC

clone size: .
V gene: TRBV9
D gene: TRBD2
J gene: TRBJ2-2
CDR3 protein: CASSVGTSGPLSTGELFF
CDR3 DNA: TGTGCCAGCAGCGTAGGGACTAGCGGGCCACTGAGCACCGGGGAGCTGTTTTTT

clone size: .
V gene: TRBV28
D gene: TRBD2
J gene: TRBJ2-7
CDR3 protein: CASSPLAGVFDYEQYF
CDR3 DNA: TGTGCCAGCAGTCCTCTAGCGGGAGTATTCGACTACGAGCAGTACTTC

clone size: .
V gene: TRBV7-2
D gene: .
J gene: TRBJ2-6
CDR3 protein: CASSLVFRTGANVLTF
CDR3 DNA: TGTGCCAGCAGCTTAGTCTTCAGGACTGGGGCCAACGTCCTGACTTTC

clone size: .
V gene: TRBV5-4
D gene: TRBD1
J gene: TRBJ2-7
CDR3 protein: CASSFHMDRGYEQYF
CDR3 DNA: TGTGCCAGCAGCTTCCATATGGACAGGGGGTACGAGCAGTACTTC

clone size: .
V gene: TRBV5-4
D gene: TRBD1
J gene: TRBJ2-5
CDR3 protein: CASSSRWDSQETQYF
CDR3 DNA: TGTGCCAGCAGCTCACGGTGGGACAGCCAAGAGACCCAGTACTTC

clone size: .
V gene: TRBV5-1
D gene: .
J gene: TRBJ2-5
CDR3 protein: CASSSREWETQYF
CDR3 DNA: TGCGCCAGCAGCTCGAGGGAATGGGAGACCCAGTACTTC

clone size: .
V gene: TRBV5-4
D gene: TRBD2
J gene: TRBJ2-1
CDR3 protein: CASSLERGAYNEQFF
CDR3 DNA: TGTGCCAGCAGCTTGGAGCGGGGGGCCTACAATGAGCAGTTCTTC

clone size: .
V gene: TRBV11-2
D gene: .
J gene: TRBJ2-3
CDR3 protein: CASSRAQEGRRNTQYF
CDR3 DNA: TGTGCCAGCAGCCGGGCCCAGGAGGGCCGGAGAAATACGCAGTATTTT

clone size: .
V gene: TRBV10-2
D gene: TRBD2
J gene: TRBJ2-2
CDR3 protein: CASRTSGDNTGELFF
CDR3 DNA: TGCGCCAGCAGGACTAGCGGAGATAACACCGGGGAGCTGTTTTTT

clone size: .
V gene: TRBV27
D gene: .
J gene: TRBJ2-6
CDR3 protein: CASRSSGANVLTF
CDR3 DNA: TGTGCCAGCAGGAGCTCTGGGGCCAACGTCCTGACTTTC

clone size: .
V gene: TRBV4-2
D gene: TRBD2
J gene: TRBJ2-2
CDR3 protein: CASSQRAGEGTGELFF
CDR3 DNA: TGTGCCAGCAGCCAAAGAGCGGGAGAGGGTACCGGGGAGCTGTTTTTT

clone size: .
V gene: TRBV7-2
D gene: .
J gene: TRBJ2-2
CDR3 protein: CASSTRAGQVNTGELFF
CDR3 DNA: TGTGCCAGCAGCACAAGGGCTGGGCAGGTGAACACCGGGGAGCTGTTTTTT

clone size: .
V gene: TRBV7-2
D gene: .
J gene: TRBJ2-1
CDR3 protein: CASSPDSSARNEQFF
CDR3 DNA: TGTGCCAGCAGCCCGGACAGTTCGGCCCGCAATGAGCAGTTCTTC

clone size: .
V gene: TRBV6-1
D gene: .
J gene: TRBJ1-1
CDR3 protein: CASSYRVNTEAFF
CDR3 DNA: TGTGCCAGCAGCTACAGGGTGAACACTGAAGCTTTCTTT